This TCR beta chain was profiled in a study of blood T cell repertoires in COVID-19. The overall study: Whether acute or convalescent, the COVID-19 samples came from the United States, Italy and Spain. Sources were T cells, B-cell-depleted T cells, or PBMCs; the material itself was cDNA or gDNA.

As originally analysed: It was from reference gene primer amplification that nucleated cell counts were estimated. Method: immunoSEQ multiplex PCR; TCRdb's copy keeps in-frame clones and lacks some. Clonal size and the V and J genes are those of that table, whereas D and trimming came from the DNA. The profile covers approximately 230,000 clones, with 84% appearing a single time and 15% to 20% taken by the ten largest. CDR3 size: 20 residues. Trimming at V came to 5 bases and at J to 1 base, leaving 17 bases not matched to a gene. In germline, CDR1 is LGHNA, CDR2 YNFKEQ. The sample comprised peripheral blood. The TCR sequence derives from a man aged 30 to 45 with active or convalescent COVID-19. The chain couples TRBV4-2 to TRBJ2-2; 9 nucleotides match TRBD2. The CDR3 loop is CASSARRGLAGTRNTGELFF. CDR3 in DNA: TGTGCCAGCAGCGCCCGAAGGGGTCTAGCGGGGACCAGGAACACCGGGGAGCTGTTTTTT.